The entry below gives a single T cell receptor (beta chain) sequence along with its context. The antigen is unknown. The data belong to a study of T cell clonotyping in hematopoietic cell transplantation. Noted time point: recipient sample about 28 days before transplant, after cytoreduction. Repertoires were generated with immunoSEQ multiplex PCR, while TCRdb's copy carries only in-frame clones and drops some. This sample yields tens of thousands of clones, of which about 96% are seen a single time; roughly 1.5% belongs to the top ten. Germline-derived CDR1 and CDR2 are SNHLY and FYNNEI. V gave up 8 bases and J gave up 4 bases; unmatched junction bases: 5. CDR3 length equals 14 residues. Study findings and constraints: Recipient TCR diversity dropped after transplant; expanded clonotypes rose from day 30 to 180. Few recipient clonotypes overlapped donors; over 95% were de novo at given depth.

The sequenced sample was peripheral blood mononuclear cells, obtained before stem cell transplant. The receptor was isolated from a woman between 50 and 59 years old with acute myeloid leukemia. Some clones in this sample may be carry-over from other donors' samples. This chain joins TRBV2 and TRBJ2-7; 13 positions match TRBD2. CDR3 sequence reads: CASSGTSGTYEQYF. The CDR3 DNA is TGTGCCAGCTCCGGGACTAGCGGGACTTACGAGCAGTACTTC.